These 18 T cell receptor beta chains were all obtained from the same sample, sequenced in a study of blood T cell repertoires in COVID-19. Produced via immunoSEQ multiplex PCR; TCRdb's table is partial and in-frame only. The repertoire holds some 340,000 clones, roughly four fifths seen once, with over 4.5% in the top ten. What was sequenced was PBMCs or T cells enriched from blood (not recorded which). The receptors were gathered from a woman between 50 and 59 years old who had recovered from COVID-19.

The V call is TRBV25-1, the J call TRBJ2-7, with 10 bases matching TRBD1. V gave up 5 bases and J gave up 6 bases; unmatched junction bases: 10. Germline V gene sequence: CDR1 MGHDK, CDR2 SYGVNS. CDR3 size: 15 residues. The CDR3 region has the DNA TGTGCCAGCAGTCCCCAACTGGGGACAGGGGTCGAGCAGTACTTC. Translation gives CASSPQLGTGVEQYF.

The V and J genes are TRBV4-3 and TRBJ2-7; TRBD2 is a possible D gene (6 bases). V dropped 1 base and J dropped 5 bases, with 12 bases sitting between them. Germline V CDR1 and CDR2: LGHNA, YSLEER. The CDR3 is made up of 14 amino acids. The CDR3: CASSQASTSNEQYF. Written as DNA, the CDR3 is TGCGCCAGCAGCCAAGCCTCTACTAGCAACGAGCAGTACTTC.

The chain couples TRBV11-3 to TRBJ1-2, with 7 nucleotides matching TRBD1. J gave up 8 bases and V 5 bases, and 2 bases lay outside the gene matches. The CDR3 sequence is 11 residues long. Germline CDR1 is SGHNT and CDR2 is YENEEA. CDR3 sequence (DNA): TGTGCCAGCAGCACAGGGGTCGGCTACACCTTC. This encodes CASSTGVGYTF.

V gene TRBV11-2 combines with J gene TRBJ2-2; TRBD1 aligns across 7 bases. V shed 5 bases and J 4 bases; nucleotides not matched to a gene: 4. The CDR3 covers 14 residues. Germline V lookup: CDR1 SGHAT, CDR2 FQNNGV. The CDR3 nucleotides are TGTGCCAGCAGCCAGACAGGGCGCACCGGGGAGCTGTTTTTT. It encodes CASSQTGRTGELFF. Looking up the rest from reference TRBV11-2 and TRBJ2-2 gives the full variable domain: EAGVAQSPRYKIIEKRQSVAFWCNPISGHATLYWYQQILGQGPKLLIQFQNNGVVDDSQLPKDRFSAERLKGVDSTLKIQPAKLEDSAVYLCASSQTGRTGELFFGEGSRLTVL.

The chain carries TRBV6-6 and TRBJ2-7; possibly TRBD2 for D (5 bases). The CDR3 loop spans 14 amino acids. CDR1 is MNHNY, CDR2 SVGAGI, per germline (reference sequence). Trimming stripped 7 bases from V and 5 bases from J, with 18 bases between. CDR3: CASNTRSRDHEQYF. The CDR3 nucleotides read TGTGCCAGCAACACCAGATCTCGGGATCACGAGCAGTACTTC.

The rearrangement links TRBV10-3 to TRBJ2-7; D might be TRBD1 (6 bases). This CDR3 has 15 amino acids. Trimming removed 3 bases from V and 5 bases from J, with 17 bases in between. Germline V lookup: CDR1 ENHRY, CDR2 SYGVKD. The CDR3 region has the DNA TGTGCCATCAGTGATTTCGACAGGTTACGGGACGAGCAGTACTTC. The encoded protein is CAISDFDRLRDEQYF.

This chain links TRBV5-1 with TRBJ2-5; TRBD2 aligns across 8 bases. V dropped 2 bases and J dropped 5; count of bases not matched to a gene: 8. The CDR3 runs to 15 residues. Germline V gene sequence: CDR1 SGHRS, CDR2 YFSETQ. The CDR3 DNA reads as TGCGCCAGCAGCTTCGGAGGAGCGGGAGTGGAGACCCAGTACTTC. This sequence encodes CASSFGGAGVETQYF.

V usage is TRBV6-1 and J usage is TRBJ2-3; 8 bases are shared with TRBD1. The CDR3 contains 18 residues. CDR1 and CDR2 from the germline V gene are MNHNS and SASEGT. V shed 4 bases, J shed 5 bases, and the junction held 17 bases outside the gene matches. The CDR3 loop is CASSALVLQTGAGDTQYF. For the CDR3, the DNA is TGTGCCAGCAGTGCCTTGGTTCTGCAGACAGGGGCTGGAGATACGCAGTATTTT.

The chain links TRBV4-1 to TRBJ1-3; 8 bases are a match to TRBD1. Trimming at V came to 2 bases and at J to 0 bases, leaving 9 bases not matched to a gene. Looked up from germline, CDR1 is MGHRA and CDR2 is YSYEKL. The CDR3 totals 18 residues. This CDR3 reads CASSQTGTGLLSGNTIYF. The CDR3 nucleotides are TGCGCCAGCAGCCAAACCGGGACAGGCCTTCTCTCTGGAAACACCATATATTTT.

The chain employs TRBV5-1 and TRBJ1-2; 10 positions agree with TRBD1. V lost 4 bases, J lost 4 bases, and 7 bases stayed unmatched. CDR3 length equals 15 residues. Germline CDR1 SGHRS, CDR2 YFSETQ. This CDR3 reads CASSGGTGVTYGYTF. CDR3 coding DNA: TGCGCCAGCAGCGGGGGGACAGGGGTTACCTATGGCTACACCTTC.

The chain uses TRBV5-1 and TRBJ2-1; 11 nucleotides align to TRBD2. The trim removed 0 bases at V and 6 bases at J, leaving 5 bases unmatched. The CDR3 sequence is 16 residues long. CDR1 SGHRS and CDR2 YFSETQ come from the germline V gene. The CDR3 loop reads CASSLGLAGRVNEQFF. The CDR3 nucleotides read TGCGCCAGCAGCTTGGGACTAGCGGGGCGGGTCAATGAGCAGTTCTTC.

The count of this clone is one. The chain couples TRBV7-8 to TRBJ2-1, with D unresolved. V dropped 0 bases and J dropped 5 bases, with 8 bases sitting between them. Per the germline V gene, CDR1 is SGHVS and CDR2 is FQNEAQ. The CDR3 runs to 14 residues. The CDR3 coding sequence is TGTGCCAGCAGCTTAGCGACACTCAACAATGAGCAGTTCTTC. Residues: CASSLATLNNEQFF. Full variable domain (remainder filled in from reference TRBV7-8 and TRBJ2-1): GAGVSQSPRYKVAKRGQDVALRCDPISGHVSLFWYQQALGQGPEFLTYFQNEAQLDKSGLPSDRFFAERPEGSVSTLKIQRTQQEDSAVYLCASSLATLNNEQFFGPGTRLTVL.

The gene calls are TRBV5-4 and TRBJ2-5, with unresolved D. The V gene's germline CDR1 is SGHNT and CDR2 YYREEE (reference sequence). Between the trimmed V and J ends, which lost 3 bases and 5 bases, there was a span of 14 bases. The CDR3 is 14 residues long. CDR3 bases: TGTGCCAGCAGCTCCCCCAACCCTGGCGAGACCCAGTACTTC. Encoded protein: CASSSPNPGETQYF. Combining the CDR3 with reference TRBV5-4 and TRBJ2-5 gives the whole variable domain ETGVTQSPTHLIKTRGQQVTLRCSSQSGHNTVSWYQQALGQGPQFIFQYYREEENGRGNFPPRFSGLQFPNYSSELNVNALELDDSALYLCASSSPNPGETQYFGPGTRLLVL.

The chain combines TRBV5-6 with TRBJ2-2, with 7 bases aligning to TRBD2. Germline loops: CDR1 SGHDT, CDR2 YYEEEE. The junction had 9 bases not matched to a gene; V was cut back by 6 bases and J by 1 base. The CDR3 runs 16 residues. The CDR3 region is CASNAGGGVNTGELFF. The CDR3 bases are TGTGCCAGCAACGCTGGGGGAGGGGTGAACACCGGGGAGCTGTTTTTT.

The chain recombines TRBV7-3 with TRBJ2-2, with D tentatively TRBD1 (5 bases). The CDR3 consists of 14 residues. Trimming removed 2 bases at V and 5 bases at J, with 9 bases between. The germline gives CDR1 SGHTA, CDR2 FQGTGA. The chain's CDR3 is CASSLQAGTGELFF. The DNA of the CDR3 is TGTGCCAGCAGCTTACAAGCAGGGACCGGGGAGCTGTTTTTT.

The table lists this clone with a count of one. V and J are TRBV11-3 and TRBJ1-1; D perhaps matches TRBD1 (5 bases). Trimming removed 2 bases at V and 8 bases at J, with 9 bases between. The CDR3 runs to 12 residues. Germline V CDR1 and CDR2: SGHNT, YENEEA. The CDR3 DNA sequence: TGTGCCAGCAGCTTAAGTACAGGAGAAGCTTTCTTT. It specifies CASSLSTGEAFF.

The chain employs TRBV12-3 or TRBV12-4 and TRBJ2-1; 14 bases are shared with TRBD2. Trimming at V came to 6 bases and at J to 13 bases, leaving 5 bases not matched to a gene. CDR3 length equals 13 residues. The CDR3 spells CASRGTSGSPQFF. CDR3 bases: TGTGCCAGCAGAGGGACTAGCGGGAGTCCCCAGTTCTTC.

The V gene is TRBV29-1, the J gene TRBJ2-2, with TRBD1 identical over 11 bases. J was trimmed by 6 bases and V by 4 bases; bases with no gene match: 4. Germline loops: CDR1 SQVTM, CDR2 ANQGSEA. This CDR3 region has 14 residues. In nucleotides, the CDR3 is TGCAGCGTTGGATGGACAGGGGGCTCCGGGGAGCTGTTTTTT. Its protein is CSVGWTGGSGELFF.